Sequencing of this TCR beta chain was carried out in a study of T cell responses to AZD1222 COVID-19 vaccine. Study-wide results and limits: Donor demographics were predominantly white British with a female majority; clonal diversity may be underestimated. Just 6 or 7 AZD1222 recipients were seropositive at baseline.

Only in-frame clones appear in the TCRdb table, and some are missing; sequencing was by immunoSEQ multiplex PCR. Of roughly 150,000 clones in the sample, roughly 90% are singletons; the top ten hold around 1.2%. Details on this clone: Its antigen is as yet unknown.

Looked up from germline, CDR1 is LNHDA and CDR2 is SQIVND (reference sequence). The CDR3 has 14 amino acids. With 4 bases removed from V and 2 bases from J, the gap between germline ends came to 9 bases. The clonotype comes from an adult who received the AZD1222 COVID-19 vaccine. Sequenced material: peripheral blood, taken 28 days after the second AZD1222 dose. This chain connects TRBV19 to TRBJ1-5; D possibly corresponds to TRBD1 (6 bases). The CDR3 DNA sequence: TGTGCCAGTAGTAGGCGACAGGGCAATCAGCCCCAGCATTTT. Protein sequence: CASSRRQGNQPQHF.